This T cell receptor beta chain derives from a study of monozygotic twins with inflammatory bowel disease. Of note for this clonotype: Its target is unknown.

Whole-study results and caveats: The analysis did not separate different T cell subtypes. The authors note that differing immunosuppressive treatments may have added variability to patient repertoires. Repertoire similarity did not differ between concordant and discordant twins, perhaps due to limited power.

The CDR3 covers 14 residues. In germline, CDR1 is ENHRY, CDR2 SYGVKD. The cDNA of both the TCRalpha and TCRbeta chains was subjected to two nested PCRs of around 15 and 9 cycles. TCRdb re-called the 5' RACE reads and gives one entry per CDR3 protein, without DNA. This repertoire includes over 100,000 distinct CDR3 sequences. Sequencing was done on a sample of blood. The chain recombines TRBV10-3 with TRBJ2-3; TCRdb selects TRBD1, and the lack of DNA leaves this call unchecked. The clonotype was recovered from a human donor with ulcerative colitis or Crohn's disease, or a healthy co-twin of an affected twin (not recorded which). CDR3 sequence reads: CAINGGSVTDTQYF.